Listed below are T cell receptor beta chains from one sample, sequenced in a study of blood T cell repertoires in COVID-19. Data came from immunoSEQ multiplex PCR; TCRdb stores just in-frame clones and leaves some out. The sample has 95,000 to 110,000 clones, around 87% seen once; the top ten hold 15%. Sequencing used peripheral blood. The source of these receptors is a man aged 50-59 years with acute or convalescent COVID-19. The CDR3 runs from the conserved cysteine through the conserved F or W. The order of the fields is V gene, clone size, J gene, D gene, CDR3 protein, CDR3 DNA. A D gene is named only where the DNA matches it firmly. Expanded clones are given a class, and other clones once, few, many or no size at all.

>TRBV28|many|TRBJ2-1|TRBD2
CASGGRVGNEQFF
TGTGCCAGCGGTGGGAGGGTTGGAAATGAGCAGTTCTTC
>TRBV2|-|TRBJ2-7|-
CASSPEQGSYEQYF
TGTGCCAGCAGCCCTGAGCAGGGTTCCTACGAGCAGTACTTC
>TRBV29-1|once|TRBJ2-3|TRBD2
CSISGLAGAYTDTQYF
TGCAGCATATCGGGACTAGCGGGAGCGTACACAGATACGCAGTATTTT
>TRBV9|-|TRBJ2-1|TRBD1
CASSVGGTGSRNEQFF
TGTGCCAGCAGCGTAGGAGGGACAGGGTCGCGCAATGAGCAGTTCTTC
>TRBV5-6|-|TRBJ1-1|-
CASSLWGQGSTEAFF
TGTGCCAGCAGCTTGTGGGGGCAGGGGTCGACTGAAGCTTTCTTT
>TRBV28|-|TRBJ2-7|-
CASKTLLISYEQYF
TGTGCCAGCAAGACACTTTTAATCTCCTACGAGCAGTACTTC
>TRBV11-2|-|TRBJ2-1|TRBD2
CASSRREGNEQFF
TGTGCCAGCAGTCGTAGGGAGGGCAATGAGCAGTTCTTC
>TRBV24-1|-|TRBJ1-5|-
CATSDAGTGNQPQHF
TGTGCCACCAGTGATGCGGGGACGGGCAATCAGCCCCAGCATTTT
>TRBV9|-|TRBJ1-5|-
CASSGNSNQPQHF
TGTGCCAGCAGCGGTAATAGCAATCAGCCCCAGCATTTT
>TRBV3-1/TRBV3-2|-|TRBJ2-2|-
CASSPVPGGYTGELFF
TGTGCCAGCAGCCCCGTTCCTGGAGGGTACACCGGGGAGCTGTTTTTT
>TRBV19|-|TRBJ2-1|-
CASSIVGRSDEQFF
TGTGCCAGTAGTATTGTAGGCCGCAGCGATGAGCAGTTCTTC
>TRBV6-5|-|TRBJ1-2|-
CASSLIGTLTGGYTF
TGTGCCAGCAGTTTGATAGGGACATTAACGGGAGGCTACACCTTC
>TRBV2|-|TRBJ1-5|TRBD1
CASSYFRGQGTYSNQPQHF
TGTGCCAGCAGTTACTTTAGGGGACAGGGCACTTATAGCAATCAGCCCCAGCATTTT
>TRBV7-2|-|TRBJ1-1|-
CASSLGVANTEAFF
TGTGCCAGCAGCTTAGGGGTAGCGAACACTGAAGCTTTCTTT
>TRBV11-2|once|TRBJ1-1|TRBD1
CASSSTGVYTEAFF
TGTGCCAGCAGCTCAACAGGGGTGTACACTGAAGCTTTCTTT
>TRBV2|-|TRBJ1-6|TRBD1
CASSDRGYNSPLHF
TGTGCCAGCAGTGACAGGGGGTATAATTCACCCCTCCACTTT
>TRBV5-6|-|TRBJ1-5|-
CASSLLRDPSNQPQHF
TGTGCCAGCAGCTTGCTGAGGGATCCTAGCAATCAGCCCCAGCATTTT
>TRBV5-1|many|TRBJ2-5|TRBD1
CASSLRMTGEETQYF
TGCGCCAGCAGCCTCAGAATGACAGGGGAAGAGACCCAGTACTTC
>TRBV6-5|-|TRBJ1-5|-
CASSSGTPNDQPQHF
TGTGCCAGCAGCAGTGGGACACCAAACGATCAGCCCCAGCATTTT
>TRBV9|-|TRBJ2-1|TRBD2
CASSADSGRVYNEQFF
TGTGCCAGCAGCGCGGATAGCGGGAGAGTCTACAATGAGCAGTTCTTC
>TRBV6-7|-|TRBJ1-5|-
CAIPGRQPQHF
TGTGCCATCCCAGGGCGGCAGCCCCAGCATTTT
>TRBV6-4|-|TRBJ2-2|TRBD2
CASRAGTSGQNTGELFF
TGTGCCAGCAGAGCCGGGACTAGCGGACAGAACACCGGGGAGCTGTTTTTT
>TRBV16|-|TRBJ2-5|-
CASSQSLGGTTYQETQYF
TGTGCCAGCAGCCAATCATTGGGAGGGACAACCTACCAAGAGACCCAGTACTTC
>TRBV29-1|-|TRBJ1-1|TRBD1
CSADRGAEAFF
TGCAGCGCTGACAGGGGGGCTGAAGCTTTCTTT
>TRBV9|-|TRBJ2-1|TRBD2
CASSTSGRAEQFF
TGTGCCAGCAGCACTAGCGGGAGGGCTGAGCAGTTCTTC
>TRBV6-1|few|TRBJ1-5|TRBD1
CASSGPGTGGNQPQHF
TGTGCCAGCAGTGGACCTGGGACAGGGGGAAATCAGCCCCAGCATTTT
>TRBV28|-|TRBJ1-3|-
CASSFSEVGNTIYF
TGTGCCAGCAGTTTTTCGGAGGTCGGAAACACCATATATTTT
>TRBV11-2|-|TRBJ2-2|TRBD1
CASSETGTGAAGELFF
TGTGCCAGCAGCGAAACCGGGACAGGGGCGGCCGGGGAGCTGTTTTTT
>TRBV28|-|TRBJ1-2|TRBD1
CASSLFGAGGNGYTF
TGTGCCAGCAGTTTATTCGGAGCAGGGGGCAATGGCTACACCTTC
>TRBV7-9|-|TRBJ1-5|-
CASSPGQYGQPQHF
TGTGCCAGCAGCCCAGGACAGTATGGGCAGCCCCAGCATTTT
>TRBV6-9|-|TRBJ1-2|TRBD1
CARPGTGEGYGYTF
TGTGCCAGGCCCGGGACAGGGGAAGGGTATGGCTACACCTTC
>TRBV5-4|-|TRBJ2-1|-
CASSGGLWNEQFF
TGTGCCAGCAGCGGGGGACTTTGGAATGAGCAGTTCTTC
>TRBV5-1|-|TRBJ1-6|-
CASSEQGGGSPLHF
TGCGCCAGCAGCGAACAGGGTGGGGGATCACCCCTCCACTTT
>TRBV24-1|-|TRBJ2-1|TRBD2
CATSDPAQRGVYNEQFF
TGTGCCACCAGTGACCCCGCCCAGCGGGGAGTCTACAATGAGCAGTTCTTC
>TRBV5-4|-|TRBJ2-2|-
CASSLSSPGELFF
TGTGCCAGCAGCTTGTCTAGTCCCGGGGAGCTGTTTTTT
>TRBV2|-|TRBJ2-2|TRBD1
CASRLTGGAFTGELFF
TGTGCCAGCAGATTGACAGGGGGCGCCTTCACCGGGGAGCTGTTTTTT
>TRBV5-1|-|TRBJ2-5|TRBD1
CASSSGQPPETQYF
TGCGCCAGCAGCTCGGGACAGCCCCCGGAGACCCAGTACTTC
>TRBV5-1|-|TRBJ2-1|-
CASTHRDSGWNEQFF
TGCGCCAGCACACACCGGGACAGCGGGTGGAATGAGCAGTTCTTC
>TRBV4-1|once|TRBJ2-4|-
CASSRQPDSFQYF
TGCGCCAGCAGCCGGCAACCTGACAGTTTTCAGTACTTC
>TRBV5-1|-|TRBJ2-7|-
CASSLRTAPSGEQYF
TGCGCCAGCAGTCTGCGGACAGCCCCTTCGGGCGAGCAGTACTTC
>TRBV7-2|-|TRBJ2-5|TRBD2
CASSLGGGLETQYF
TGTGCCAGCAGCTTAGGGGGGGGTTTGGAGACCCAGTACTTC
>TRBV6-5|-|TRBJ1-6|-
CASTEGGGALHF
TGTGCCAGCACCGAGGGCGGGGGCGCCCTCCACTTT
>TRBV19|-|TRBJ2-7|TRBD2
CASTPGGMGNEQYF
TGTGCCAGTACCCCGGGAGGGATGGGGAACGAGCAGTACTTC